This TCR beta chain was documented in a study of cytomegalovirus exposure and HLA in healthy donors. Findings and limits, study-wide: DRB1 had the most TCR associations and HLA-C the fewest, a later analysis found, with rates varying by HLA locus. The study flagged about 150 TCR beta chains as cytomegalovirus-associated. Many donors shared some public TCRs, even though most TCR sequences were rare.

13 Jbeta primers and 60 Vbeta primers were used for the PCR. Using immunoSEQ multiplex PCR, the repertoire was profiled, and TCRdb retains in-frame clones only, with some absent. The sample has 200,000 or so clones; roughly 80% are singletons. Turning to this clone: Its antigen is still unknown.

The source material was PBMCs. The receptor's source is a girl aged 2 to 9 in good health and CMV-seronegative.

The CDR3, as DNA: TGTGCCAGCAGCTTGGGGGAGGAATCAGGCACAACTAATGAAAAACTGTTTTTT. It encodes CASSLGEESGTTNEKLFF. The rearrangement uses TRBV11-3 and TRBJ1-4; tentatively, D is TRBD1 (5 bases). V was clipped by 3 bases and J by 0 bases, with 17 bases between them. The CDR3 consists of 18 residues. The germline CDR1 and CDR2 sequences are SGHNT and YENEEA.